The 17 T cell receptor beta chains below all came from one sample that was sequenced in a study of shared clonotypes between healthy human individuals (dated by TCRdb to the early 2020s). CD8 naive samples were CD45RO-negative cells positively selected for CCR7, giving a CD45RA+CCR7+ population that excluded TemRA cells. Library prep was done by the immunoSEQ multiplex PCR assay. TCRdb re-hosts the immuneACCESS table, in-frame sequences only. Its copies lack some clones; in the studies checked, an unresolved V gene accounts for under half of them, and the cause for the rest is not known. This sample lists roughly 1,800,000 clones; about 94% were detected once. 1% to 1.5% of the sample is held by the ten biggest clonotypes. Sequenced sample: naive CD8+ T cells sorted from blood. Interpreted using the paper, the cell subset or site label stands for: CD45RA+CCR7+. These receptors all stem from a man between 18 and 35 years old in good health.

This rearrangement joins TRBV7-9 to TRBJ2-3, with 7 bases matching TRBD2. CDR3 length: 16 residues. With 5 bases clipped from V and 2 bases from J, the junction kept 10 bases outside the gene matches. Looked up from germline, CDR1 is SEHNR and CDR2 is FQNEAQ (reference sequence). The CDR3 DNA is TGTGCCAGCAGCACCACTGGCGGGAGTTTCACAGATACGCAGTATTTT. Translation gives CASSTTGGSFTDTQYF.

The J gene is TRBJ1-5, the V gene TRBV27; TRBD1 aligns across 7 bases. V shed 5 bases, J shed 1 base, and the junction held 5 bases outside the gene matches. The CDR3 totals 15 residues. The germline gives CDR1 MNHEY, CDR2 SMNVEV (reference sequence). The CDR3, as DNA: TGTGCCAGCAGTCTGGGGGACAGCAGCAATCAGCCCCAGCATTTT. It translates to CASSLGDSSNQPQHF.

The sample holds one count of this clone. The chain employs TRBV7-6 and TRBJ1-4, with D perhaps matching TRBD1 (5 bases). The CDR3 is made up of 15 amino acids. Germline V gene lookup returns CDR1 SGHVS and CDR2 FNYEAQ. The V end was cut by 4 bases, the J end by 8 bases, with 17 bases between. As DNA, the CDR3 is TGTGCCAGCAGCTCAACGGACACATTGGGAGAAAAACTGTTTTTT. Translated, it gives CASSSTDTLGEKLFF.

This clone was recorded only once. This chain uses TRBV4-3 with TRBJ1-2; 7 positions match TRBD1. This CDR3 contains 16 residues. Per the germline V gene, CDR1 is LGHNA and CDR2 is YSLEER. The trim removed 0 bases at V and 4 bases at J, leaving 8 bases unmatched. The CDR3 region has the DNA TGCGCCAGCAGCCAAGATGGGGGACAGTTTCTCTATGGCTACACCTTC. Translating gives CASSQDGGQFLYGYTF.

This clone was seen just once. The rearrangement joins TRBV5-4 to TRBJ2-7; 9 bases align to TRBD2. Germline trimming cut 3 bases from V and 2 bases from J; bases unmatched to any gene: 3. This CDR3 contains 14 residues. Germline CDR1 and CDR2: SGHNT and YYREEE (reference sequence). CDR3 in amino acids: CASSSSGKAYEQYF. DNA for the CDR3: TGTGCCAGCAGCTCTAGCGGGAAAGCCTACGAGCAGTACTTC.

The chain has TRBV19 and TRBJ2-1, with D unresolved. Germline V gene sequence: CDR1 LNHDA, CDR2 SQIVND (reference sequence). Trimming took off 1 base at V and 5 bases at J, with 6 bases between the two ends. The CDR3 length is 13 residues. Here the CDR3 reads CASSIGLNNEQFF. The CDR3 DNA follows: TGTGCCAGTAGTATAGGTCTGAACAATGAGCAGTTCTTC.

This rearrangement joins TRBV4-3 to TRBJ2-7, with TRBD1 matching 8 bases. The germline V gene encodes CDR1 LGHNA and CDR2 YSLEER. The CDR3 length is 15 residues. After removal of 4 bases from V and 0 bases from J, the junction contained 5 bases not matched to a gene. CDR3 sequence (DNA): TGCGCCAGCAGCCGACAGGGGCCCTCCTCCTACGAGCAGTACTTC. This codes for CASSRQGPSSYEQYF.

This chain links TRBV6-5 with TRBJ2-2; the match to TRBD2 covers 7 bases. Germline values: CDR1 MNHEY, CDR2 SVGAGI. CDR3 length: 14 amino acids. J gave up 6 bases and V 5 bases, and 6 bases lay outside the gene matches. The CDR3 sequence is CASSPSRESGELFF. DNA of the CDR3: TGTGCCAGCAGTCCCTCGCGGGAGTCCGGGGAGCTGTTTTTT.

Comments on this clone: One junction end does not reproduce the germline sequence, and a read error may be involved. This chain links TRBV7-7 with TRBJ1-2; TRBD1 aligns across 7 bases. The germline V gene has CDR1 SSHAT and CDR2 FNYEAQ (reference sequence). CDR3 size: 14 residues. For the CDR3, the DNA is TGTGCTAGCAGCATCCTGACAGGGAACTATGGCTACACCTTC. Its translation is CASSILTGNYGYTF.

The V gene is TRBV7-3, the J gene TRBJ2-7, with a tentative D call TRBD2 (6 bases). Germline V gives CDR1 SGHTA, CDR2 FQGTGA. CDR3 length equals 17 residues. V lost 1 base and J 3 bases, leaving 19 bases between the germline ends. CDR3 DNA: TGTGCCAGCAGCTTAAAACCCCCCTGGGCGGAGGGCTACGAGCAGTACTTC. Translating gives CASSLKPPWAEGYEQYF.

The chain joins TRBV28 to TRBJ2-7; D possibly matches TRBD1 or TRBD2 (5 bases each). This CDR3 spans 13 amino acids. The ends were cut back, 4 bases at V and 4 bases at J, with 11 bases in the middle. Germline V gene data show CDR1 as MDHEN and CDR2 as SYDVKM. The CDR3 nucleotides read TGTGCCAGCAGTTGGGGGATTGGGTACGAGCAGTACTTC. It yields the protein CASSWGIGYEQYF.

V and J are TRBV6-5 and TRBJ2-7; 7 bases align to TRBD2. This CDR3 has 16 residues. V trimming: 2 bases; J trimming: 0 bases; junction bases outside the gene matches: 7. Per germline, CDR1 MNHEY and CDR2 SVGAGI. The CDR3 here is CASSYGASGSSYEQYF. Here the CDR3 DNA reads TGTGCCAGCAGTTACGGGGCTAGCGGTAGCTCCTACGAGCAGTACTTC.

The rearrangement joins TRBV19 to TRBJ1-1; D is unresolved. Looked up from germline, CDR1 is LNHDA and CDR2 is SQIVND (reference sequence). This CDR3 has 17 residues. The V end lost 4 bases, the J end lost 2 bases, and 20 bases lay between the germline ends. The CDR3 region has the DNA TGTGCCAGTAGTAAATTGCCGATTATCATGAATAACACTGAAGCTTTCTTT. Translating gives CASSKLPIIMNNTEAFF.

Only a few counts were recorded for this clone. The chain carries TRBV27 and TRBJ1-2; D remains ambiguous. CDR1 is MNHEY, CDR2 SMNVEV, per germline (reference sequence). The CDR3 loop spans 13 amino acids. Trimming cost V 11 bases and J 0 bases, with 13 bases left between them. DNA of the CDR3: TGTGCCTCAGCAGTTCGGGCTAACTATGGCTACACCTTC. Amino acid sequence: CASAVRANYGYTF.

The V gene is TRBV11-2, the J gene TRBJ2-3; 8 bases agree with TRBD2. The V and J ends lost 7 bases and 5 bases, in that order; junction bases with no gene match: 14. The V gene's germline CDR1 is SGHAT and CDR2 FQNNGV. The CDR3 is 16 residues long. The CDR3 sequence is CASTILASAGGDTQYF. CDR3 nucleotides: TGTGCCAGCACCATCCTTGCCAGCGCGGGGGGAGATACGCAGTATTTT. Complete variable domain (other parts from reference TRBV11-2 and TRBJ2-3): EAGVAQSPRYKIIEKRQSVAFWCNPISGHATLYWYQQILGQGPKLLIQFQNNGVVDDSQLPKDRFSAERLKGVDSTLKIQPAKLEDSAVYLCASTILASAGGDTQYFGPGTRLTVL.

About this clone: The same CDR3 arises from other DNA sequences in this sample as well. The chain uses TRBV28 and TRBJ1-5, with D perhaps matching TRBD1 (5 bases). The V gene's germline CDR1 is MDHEN and CDR2 SYDVKM. This CDR3 has 14 amino acids. Trimming shortened V by 2 bases and J by 2 bases, and 7 bases separated the two germline ends. CDR3 loop: CASSLGAGNQPQHF. The DNA for the CDR3 is TGTGCCAGCAGTTTAGGGGCAGGCAATCAGCCCCAGCATTTT. The variable domain in full, with the rest retrieved from reference TRBV28 and TRBJ1-5, is DVKVTQSSRYLVKRTGEKVFLECVQDMDHENMFWYRQDPGLGLRLIYFSYDVKMKEKGDIPEGYSVSREKKERFSLILESASTNQTSMYLCASSLGAGNQPQHFGDGTRLSIL.

The chain employs TRBV6-1 and TRBJ1-4; D is perhaps TRBD1 (6 bases). In germline, CDR1 is MNHNS, CDR2 SASEGT. Deletions cut 2 bases from V and 5 bases from J, with 24 bases between. This CDR3 comprises 19 residues. The CDR3 sequence is CASSELGPWGTGPNEKLFF. The CDR3 region has the DNA TGTGCCAGCAGTGAATTGGGCCCTTGGGGAACAGGGCCGAATGAAAAACTGTTTTTT.